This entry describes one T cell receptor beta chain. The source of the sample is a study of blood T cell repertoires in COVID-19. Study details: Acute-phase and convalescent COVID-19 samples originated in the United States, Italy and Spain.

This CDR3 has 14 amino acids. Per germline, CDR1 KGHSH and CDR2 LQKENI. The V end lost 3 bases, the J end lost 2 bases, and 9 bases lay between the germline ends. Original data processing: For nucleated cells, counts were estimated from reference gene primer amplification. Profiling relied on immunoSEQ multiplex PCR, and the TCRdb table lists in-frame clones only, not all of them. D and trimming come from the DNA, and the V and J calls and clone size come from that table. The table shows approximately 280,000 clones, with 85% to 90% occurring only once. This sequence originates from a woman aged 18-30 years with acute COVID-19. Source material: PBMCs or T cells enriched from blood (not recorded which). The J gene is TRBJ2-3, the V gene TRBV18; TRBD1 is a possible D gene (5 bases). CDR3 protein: CASSPPGSTDTQYF. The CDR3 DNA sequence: TGTGCCAGCTCACCTCCAGGGTCCACAGATACGCAGTATTTT.